Shown below are 6 T cell receptor beta chains from a single sample sequenced in a study of blood T cell repertoires in COVID-19. TCRdb keeps only in-frame clones here, not all; method: immunoSEQ multiplex PCR. The sample has roughly 250,000 clones; around 90% are singletons. The sequenced sample consisted of peripheral blood. The receptors derive from a woman aged 40 to 50 who had recovered from COVID-19.

Regarding this clone: In the same sample, other DNA sequences code for this CDR3. The gene calls are TRBV11-2 and TRBJ1-1; D is possibly TRBD1 (5 bases). This CDR3 has 11 amino acids. Germline V gene data show CDR1 as SGHAT and CDR2 as FQNNGV. V dropped 1 base and J dropped 8 bases, with 5 bases sitting between them. The CDR3 reads CASSLAGEAFF. CDR3 nucleotide sequence: TGTGCCAGCAGCTTAGCAGGGGAAGCTTTCTTT.

This clone was seen just once. The chain has TRBV29-1 and TRBJ2-3, with D perhaps matching TRBD2 (6 bases). The CDR3 is 11 amino acids. CDR1 is SQVTM, CDR2 ANQGSEA, per germline. With 7 bases removed from V and 4 bases from J, the gap between germline ends came to 9 bases. CDR3 in DNA: TGCAGCGGGAGGGGTGCAGATACGCAGTATTTT. Translated: CSGRGADTQYF.

V is TRBV6-5 and J is TRBJ2-7, with 8 nucleotides matching TRBD1. Per germline, CDR1 MNHEY and CDR2 SVGAGI. V dropped 6 bases and J dropped 2; count of bases not matched to a gene: 3. The CDR3 contains 13 residues. The CDR3 loop is CASSPTGAYEQYF. The CDR3 DNA reads as TGTGCCAGCAGCCCGACAGGGGCCTACGAGCAGTACTTC.

The chain joins TRBV25-1 to TRBJ2-2; TRBD2 matches at 8 bases. CDR3 size: 15 residues. Unmatched junction bases numbered 3, after V lost 6 bases and J lost 0 bases. Germline assignment: CDR1 MGHDK and CDR2 SYGVNS. The CDR3 region is CASRLAGSNTGELFF. The CDR3 DNA reads TGTGCCAGCAGGCTAGCGGGTTCGAACACCGGGGAGCTGTTTTTT.

This chain connects TRBV6-2 or TRBV6-3 to TRBJ2-3; 7 bases align to TRBD2. Germline V lookup: CDR1 MNHEY, CDR2 SVGEGT. The V segment lost 2 bases and the J segment 8 bases; nucleotides outside the gene matches: 1. The CDR3 has 12 residues. The CDR3: CASSYGGGTQYF. CDR3 coding DNA: TGTGCCAGCAGTTACGGGGGGGGTACGCAGTATTTT.

The rearrangement uses TRBV7-6 and TRBJ2-5; D is possibly TRBD2 (6 bases). Germline V gene lookup returns CDR1 SGHVS and CDR2 FNYEAQ. V was pared by 4 bases and J by 5 bases, with 11 bases between. CDR3 length: 13 residues. This CDR3 is CASSSRAGETQYF. The CDR3 DNA follows: TGTGCCAGCAGCTCCAGGGCGGGGGAGACCCAGTACTTC.